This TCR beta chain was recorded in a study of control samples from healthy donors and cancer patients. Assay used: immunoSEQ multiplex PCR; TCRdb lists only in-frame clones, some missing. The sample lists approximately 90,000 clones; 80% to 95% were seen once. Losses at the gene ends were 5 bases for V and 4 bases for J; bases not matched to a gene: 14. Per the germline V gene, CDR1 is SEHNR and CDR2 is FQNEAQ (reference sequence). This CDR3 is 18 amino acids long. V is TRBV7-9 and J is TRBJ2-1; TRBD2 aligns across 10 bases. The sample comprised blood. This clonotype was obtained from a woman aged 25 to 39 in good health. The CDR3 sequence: CASSPTSGTNRQYNEQFF. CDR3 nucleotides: TGTGCCAGCAGCCCCACTAGCGGGACGAATCGCCAATACAATGAGCAGTTCTTC.